This T cell receptor beta chain was captured in a study of post-analysis software for immune sequencing data (dated by TCRdb to 2015 to 2017). Context from the whole study: Relapsing-remitting, secondary progressive and progressive-relapsing multiple sclerosis were recorded as disease courses, and subtype annotation was lacking for some patients. The multiple sclerosis patient repertoires were compared with more than 10 previously published healthy control repertoires from donors aged 6 to 25 years. A subset of samples was prepared in parallel using single-end sample barcoding, then pooled and co-amplified after Illumina adapter ligation.

Library preparation was by PCR. Sequencing relied on an Illumina HiSeq 2500. To reduce PCR and sequencing biases, unique molecular identifiers were built into the TCR beta cDNA libraries. Every 1 to 10 million input T cells yielded approximately 500,000 cDNA molecules, meaning each molecule approximated one T cell. The patient libraries were prepared and sequenced with the same protocol used for the earlier healthy control dataset. Samples belonging to the same batch were prepared together, multiplexed and sequenced on a shared HiSeq lane. Per the original workflow: MIGEC handled the raw barcoded reads, throwing out single-read molecular identifier groups before consensus assembly and CDR3 extraction. VDJtools was used for post-analysis of the clonotype tables, with diversity normalized by down-sampling every dataset to the smallest sample size. In repertoire overlap clustering, CDR3 amino acid sequences, but not nucleotide sequences, were matched to correct batch-related cross-sample contamination. Clones were called with MiXCR by TCRdb after fastp trimmed the public reads at Q25, and only in-frame beta chains were retained. One record per CDR3 amino acid sequence lists the most common genes and DNA. These V and J calls are TCRdb output, not the study's own analysis. For this sample there are roughly 180,000 distinct CDR3 sequences; 30% appear just once. The ten most abundant clones make up less than 1.6% of the sample.

The study at large found these results: The control group was slightly older than the multiple sclerosis patient group. Normalized Chao1 diversity was significantly lower in multiple sclerosis patients than controls, suggesting substantial peripheral T-cell clonal expansion. Roughly 5 TRBV segments, including TRBV5-6, TRBV5-1 and TRBV20-1, were significantly more frequent in patients than controls. Strong co-clustering of samples prepared in the same batch was shown by direct clustering with F measure, prompting a batch-effect correction.

Details on this clonotype: Its specific antigen is unknown. Qualities for individual bases were not recorded, and no much larger clone is one base off.

CDR1 and CDR2 (SQVTM, ANQGSEA) derive from the germline V gene. The CDR3 holds 13 amino acids from the cysteine to the phenylalanine. This entry keeps only the CDR3 DNA: 39 bases, framed from base 1. Compared with germline, V lacks 4 bases and J lacks 7 bases; bases without a gene match: 2. TCR beta repertoires were profiled from peripheral blood of about a dozen young patients with multiple sclerosis to demonstrate the VDJtools post-analysis software. The multiple sclerosis patients were children and adolescents between about 6 and 15 years of age. The sequenced material came from blood. This receptor was obtained from a girl aged 10 to 17 with multiple sclerosis. This receptor chain uses TRBV29-1 and TRBJ2-2; TRBD1 fits 11 bases in the junction. The DNA sequence is as follows: TGCAGCGTTGCGGGGACAGGGGGCGGGGAGCTGTTTTTT. Translation gives CSVAGTGGGELFF.